One and the same sample provided the 10 T cell receptor beta chains below, sequenced in a study of graft-versus-host responses after intestinal transplantation. The antigens for these receptors are not known. Assay used: immunoSEQ multiplex PCR; TCRdb lists only in-frame clones, some missing. The sample has 80,000 to 100,000 clones, roughly nine tenths seen once. The sequencing used unstimulated CD4+ T cells sorted from spleen or lymph node cells, collected before intestinal transplant. Every receptor here comes from a human donor who received an intestinal transplant.

This clone came up once. This chain connects TRBV5-1 to TRBJ2-7; perhaps TRBD2 as D (5 bases). Germline values: CDR1 SGHRS, CDR2 YFSETQ. V lost 5 bases, J lost 5 bases, and 14 bases lay in between. This CDR3 comprises 13 residues. The CDR3 reads CASSDPPSHEQYF. DNA of the CDR3: TGCGCCAGCAGTGACCCTCCTAGCCACGAGCAGTACTTC. Variable domain in full (rest from reference TRBV5-1 and TRBJ2-7): KAGVTQTPRYLIKTRGQQVTLSCSPISGHRSVSWYQQTPGQGLQFLFEYFSETQRNKGNFPGRFSGRQFSNSRSEMNVSTLELGDSALYLCASSDPPSHEQYFGPGTRLTVT.

CDR3 coding DNA: TGTGCCAGTAGTAACAATCGGCGGGGTTATGAAAAACTGTTTTTT. Translating it yields CASSNNRRGYEKLFF. J is TRBJ1-4 and V is TRBV19; D gene unclear. Germline CDR1 is LNHDA and CDR2 is SQIVND (reference sequence). The CDR3 length is 15 residues. Trimming stripped 4 bases from V and 6 bases from J, with 15 bases between. The full variable domain, completed using reference TRBV19 and TRBJ1-4, is DGGITQSPKYLFRKEGQNVTLSCEQNLNHDAMYWYRQDPGQGLRLIYYSQIVNDFQKGDIAEGYSVSREKKESFPLTVTSAQKNPTAFYLCASSNNRRGYEKLFFGSGTQLSVL.

The chain uses TRBV19 and TRBJ2-2; possible D gene TRBD2, 6 bases. Germline assignment: CDR1 LNHDA and CDR2 SQIVND (reference sequence). The CDR3 has 13 residues. Trimming stripped 8 bases from V and 1 base from J, with 8 bases between. Written as DNA, the CDR3 is TGTGCCAGTCTGGGGGGGAACACCGGGGAGCTGTTTTTT. It is translated as CASLGGNTGELFF.

The gene calls are TRBV11-3 and TRBJ1-1, with a possible D match to TRBD1 (5 bases). With 5 bases removed from V and 1 base from J, the gap between germline ends came to 20 bases. This CDR3 contains 17 residues. Looked up from germline, CDR1 is SGHNT and CDR2 is YENEEA. The CDR3 region has the DNA TGTGCCAGCAGCCGTGGCCCCGACAGAACCCCGAACACTGAAGCTTTCTTT. Amino acid sequence: CASSRGPDRTPNTEAFF.

The chain employs TRBV27 and TRBJ1-1; perhaps TRBD1 as D (6 bases). The V and J ends lost 2 bases and 1 base respectively, with 8 bases between them. Germline V gives CDR1 MNHEY, CDR2 SMNVEV (reference sequence). This CDR3 comprises 14 residues. The CDR3 nucleotides read TGTGCCAGCAGTTTAAGGACAGCGAACACTGAAGCTTTCTTT. Protein: CASSLRTANTEAFF.

The chain has TRBV30 and TRBJ1-5, with TRBD1 matching 9 bases. Germline CDR1 is GTSNPN and CDR2 is SVGIG (reference sequence). There are 14 residues in the CDR3. J lost 6 bases, V lost 3 bases, and 6 bases had no gene match. DNA of the CDR3: TGTGCCTGGAGCGGGACAGGGTCGCGTCAGCCCCAGCATTTT. Its protein is CAWSGTGSRQPQHF. The complete variable domain, with remaining parts taken from reference TRBV30 and TRBJ1-5, reads SQTIHQWPATLVQPVGSPLSLECTVEGTSNPNLYWYRQAAGRGLQLLFYSVGIGQISSEVPQNLSASRPQDRQFILSSKKLLLSDSGFYLCAWSGTGSRQPQHFGDGTRLSIL.

In its sample, this clone was seen once. The chain links TRBV2 to TRBJ1-1; D is unclear. Germline-derived CDR1 and CDR2 are SNHLY and FYNNEI. The CDR3 is made up of 15 amino acids. Between the trimmed V and J ends, which lost 6 bases and 2 bases, there was a span of 16 bases. The CDR3 here is CASRGGGVGNTEAFF. The DNA for the CDR3 is TGTGCCAGCAGGGGAGGCGGGGTTGGAAACACTGAAGCTTTCTTT.

This clone appeared a single time. The CDR3 spells CASSSYSWSSYEQYF. The CDR3 coding sequence is TGTGCCAGCAGCTCCTATTCGTGGAGCTCCTACGAGCAGTACTTC. J is TRBJ2-7 and V is TRBV7-2; D ambiguous. Germline assignment: CDR1 SGHTA and CDR2 FQGNSA. The CDR3 is made up of 15 amino acids. V was clipped by 4 bases and J by 0 bases, with 13 bases between them.

The chain combines TRBV5-6 with TRBJ2-7; D might be TRBD1 (6 bases). The length of the CDR3 is 16 residues. V was trimmed by 3 bases and J by 2 bases, leaving 18 bases between them. The germline CDR1 and CDR2 sequences are SGHDT and YYEEEE. CDR3 residues: CASSSSGQIRAYEQYF. The CDR3 DNA reads TGTGCCAGCAGCTCGTCAGGACAGATCCGGGCCTACGAGCAGTACTTC.

The chain has TRBV6-1 and TRBJ2-1; a possible D gene is TRBD2 (6 bases). Germline CDR1 and CDR2: MNHNS and SASEGT. The CDR3 is 14 residues long. Deletions cut 8 bases from V and 6 bases from J, with 17 bases between. The CDR3 DNA reads TGTGCCAGCGGTTCCCGACTAGGACGCAATGAGCAGTTCTTC. It codes for CASGSRLGRNEQFF.